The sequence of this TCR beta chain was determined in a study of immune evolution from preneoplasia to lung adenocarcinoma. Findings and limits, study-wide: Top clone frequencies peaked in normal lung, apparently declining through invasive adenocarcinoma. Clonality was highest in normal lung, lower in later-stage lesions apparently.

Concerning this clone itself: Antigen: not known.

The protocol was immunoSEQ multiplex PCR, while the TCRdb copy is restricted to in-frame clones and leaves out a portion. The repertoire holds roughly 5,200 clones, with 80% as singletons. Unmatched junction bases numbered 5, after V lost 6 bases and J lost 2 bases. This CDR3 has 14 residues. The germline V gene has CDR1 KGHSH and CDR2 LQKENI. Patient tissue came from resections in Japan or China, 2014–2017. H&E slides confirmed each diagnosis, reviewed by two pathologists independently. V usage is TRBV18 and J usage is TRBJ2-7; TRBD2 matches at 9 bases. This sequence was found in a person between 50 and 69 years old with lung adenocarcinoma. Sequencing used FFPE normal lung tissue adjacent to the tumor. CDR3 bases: TGTGCCAGCTCGGCGGGACTAGCAGCCTACGAGCAGTACTTC. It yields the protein CASSAGLAAYEQYF.